Each of the 15 T cell receptor beta chains below was sequenced from the same sample in a study of blood T cell repertoires in COVID-19. Using immunoSEQ multiplex PCR, the repertoire was profiled, and TCRdb retains in-frame clones only, with some absent. The sample has some 150,000 clones; more than 75% are singletons. The sample comprised peripheral blood. The receptors derive from a woman aged 70 to 79 with acute or convalescent COVID-19.

The chain couples TRBV18 to TRBJ1-2; tentative D call: TRBD1 (6 bases). Trimming stripped 6 bases from V and 8 bases from J, with 22 bases between. The germline V gene has CDR1 KGHSH and CDR2 LQKENI. This CDR3 has 15 amino acids. This CDR3 reads CASSREGETSRGYTF. The DNA for the CDR3 is TGTGCCAGCTCCCGAGAGGGGGAAACCTCTAGAGGCTACACCTTC. Based on the CDR3 plus reference TRBV18 and TRBJ1-2, the full variable domain is NAGVMQNPRHLVRRRGQEARLRCSPMKGHSHVYWYRQLPEEGLKFMVYLQKENIIDESGMPKERFSAEFPKEGPSILRIQQVVRGDSAAYFCASSREGETSRGYTFGSGTRLTVV.

The chain carries TRBV2 and TRBJ2-1, with TRBD2 matching 8 bases. CDR1 and CDR2 from the germline V gene are SNHLY and FYNNEI. The trim removed 3 bases at V and 8 bases at J, leaving 18 bases unmatched. The length of the CDR3 is 18 residues. The CDR3 region is CASSEVGGWTSSIYEQFF. CDR3 in DNA: TGTGCCAGCAGTGAGGTCGGGGGGTGGACTAGCTCTATCTATGAGCAGTTCTTC.

The J gene is TRBJ2-2, the V gene TRBV5-1, with TRBD2 matching 7 bases. V was clipped by 6 bases and J by 0 bases; unmatched bases: 2. CDR3 size: 14 residues. Germline V gene data show CDR1 as SGHRS and CDR2 as YFSETQ. CDR3 sequence (DNA): TGCGCCAGCAAGACTAGCTCGAACACCGGGGAGCTGTTTTTT. It is translated as CASKTSSNTGELFF.

This clone was found a few times. The V gene is TRBV6-6, the J gene TRBJ2-7; D is perhaps TRBD1 (5 bases). The V end was cut by 6 bases, the J end by 5 bases, with 17 bases between. Germline loops: CDR1 MNHNY, CDR2 SVGAGI (reference sequence). The CDR3 has 14 amino acids. DNA of the CDR3: TGTGCCAGCAGCTACCAGGGAATTGGAGACGAGCAGTACTTC. This gives the protein CASSYQGIGDEQYF.

This chain links TRBV19 with TRBJ1-3; D perhaps matches TRBD1 (6 bases). Trimming took off 7 bases at V and 1 base at J, with 23 bases between the two ends. This CDR3 is 18 amino acids long. The V gene's germline CDR1 is LNHDA and CDR2 SQIVND (reference sequence). Written as DNA, the CDR3 is TGTGCCAGTATCCCCCCCGTGTCCCGGGACACTTCTGGAAACACCATATATTTT. It is translated as CASIPPVSRDTSGNTIYF. The full variable domain, its missing parts supplied by reference TRBV19 and TRBJ1-3, is DGGITQSPKYLFRKEGQNVTLSCEQNLNHDAMYWYRQDPGQGLRLIYYSQIVNDFQKGDIAEGYSVSREKKESFPLTVTSAQKNPTAFYLCASIPPVSRDTSGNTIYFGEGSWLTVV.

This clone was seen only a few times. Other nucleotide sequences from this sample produce the same CDR3. DNA of the CDR3: TGTGCCAGCAGCGGACAGGGGCCGGGCACTGAAGCTTTCTTT. Amino acids: CASSGQGPGTEAFF. This chain uses TRBV7-2 with TRBJ1-1; 9 positions agree with TRBD1. CDR3 length: 14 amino acids. Germline V CDR1 and CDR2: SGHTA, FQGNSA. V lost 5 bases, J lost 4 bases, and 5 bases stayed unmatched.

This clone has a handful of counts. The chain joins TRBV7-3 to TRBJ1-1; TRBD1 matches at 10 bases. The CDR3 is made up of 16 amino acids. Germline CDR1 and CDR2: SGHTA and FQGTGA. The trim removed 1 base at V and 7 bases at J, leaving 9 bases unmatched. CDR3 bases: TGTGCCAGCAGCTTAATTGGCGGGACAGGGGTTAATGAAGCTTTCTTT. It is translated as CASSLIGGTGVNEAFF.

The gene calls are TRBV6-6 and TRBJ1-4, with 7 bases that match TRBD1. CDR3 size: 16 residues. The J segment lost 4 bases and the V segment lost 0 bases, leaving 5 bases of the junction unmatched. CDR1 MNHNY and CDR2 SVGAGI come from the germline V gene (reference sequence). DNA of the CDR3: TGTGCCAGCAGTTACTCGGGGACAGACTATAATGAAAAACTGTTTTTT. It yields the protein CASSYSGTDYNEKLFF.

The chain recombines TRBV2 with TRBJ2-3, with 9 bases lining up with TRBD1. The CDR3 contains 17 residues. The V segment lost 0 bases and the J segment 3 bases; nucleotides outside the gene matches: 7. Germline lookup yields CDR1 SNHLY and CDR2 FYNNEI. The CDR3: CASSEAGWDRATDTQYF. The DNA of the CDR3 is TGTGCCAGCAGTGAAGCCGGGTGGGACAGGGCGACAGATACGCAGTATTTT.

J is TRBJ1-2 and V is TRBV19; D might be TRBD1 (5 bases). Trimming stripped 3 bases from V and 0 bases from J, with 17 bases between. Germline V gene sequence: CDR1 LNHDA, CDR2 SQIVND (reference sequence). The CDR3 totals 17 residues. CDR3: CASSIQGGTGSNYGYTF. The DNA of the CDR3 is TGTGCCAGTAGTATCCAGGGAGGAACAGGTTCTAACTATGGCTACACCTTC.

This chain connects TRBV6-5 to TRBJ2-1, with D tentatively TRBD2 (6 bases). The CDR3 covers 14 residues. V lost 9 bases to trimming and J lost 1 base, with 13 bases between them. CDR1 and CDR2 (germline): MNHEY, SVGAGI. CDR3: CASIRDLSYNEQFF. Here the CDR3 DNA reads TGTGCCAGTATCCGGGACTTATCCTACAATGAGCAGTTCTTC.

The V and J genes are TRBV3-1 (or the pseudogene TRBV3-2) and TRBJ1-1; perhaps TRBD1 as D (5 bases). CDR1 and CDR2 (germline): LGHDT, YNNKEL (reference sequence). Trimming took off 7 bases at V and 2 bases at J, with 14 bases between the two ends. The CDR3 spans 14 residues. This CDR3 reads CASTGPTVNTEAFF. The CDR3 nucleotides read TGTGCCAGCACTGGACCGACAGTTAACACTGAAGCTTTCTTT.

In regard to this clone: The same CDR3 is also encoded by other DNA sequences in this sample. The chain links TRBV11-2 to TRBJ2-3; TRBD2 aligns across 12 bases. Germline lookup yields CDR1 SGHAT and CDR2 FQNNGV. J lost 3 bases, V lost 4 bases, and 5 bases had no gene match. The CDR3 spans 16 residues. CDR3 coding DNA: TGTGCCAGCAGCTCCCTAGCGGGGGGGCGGACAGATACGCAGTATTTT. Translated, it gives CASSSLAGGRTDTQYF.

V is TRBV5-1 and J is TRBJ2-3, with 7 bases that match TRBD2. Germline V gene data show CDR1 as SGHRS and CDR2 as YFSETQ. V shed 0 bases and J 4 bases; nucleotides not matched to a gene: 8. There are 16 residues in the CDR3. CDR3 nucleotide sequence: TGCGCCAGCAGCTTGGCTAGCGGACCTTCGGCAGATACGCAGTATTTT. This translates into CASSLASGPSADTQYF.

The V and J genes are TRBV29-1 and TRBJ1-1, with TRBD1 matching over 11 bases. CDR1 and CDR2 from the germline V gene are SQVTM and ANQGSEA. Unmatched junction bases numbered 7, after V lost 6 bases and J lost 7 bases. The CDR3 contains 13 residues. CDR3 bases: TGCAGCGTCGGACAGGGGGCGATAGGTGAAGCTTTCTTT. The encoded protein is CSVGQGAIGEAFF.